Listed below are T cell receptor beta chains from one sample, sequenced in a study of cytomegalovirus exposure and HLA in healthy donors. Data came from immunoSEQ multiplex PCR; TCRdb stores just in-frame clones and leaves some out. The repertoire consists of over 100,000 clones, with around 73% occurring once and the leading ten covering around 8.1%. Material: PBMCs. These receptor sequences come from a man in his forties in good health and CMV-seronegative. The CDR3 runs from the conserved cysteine through the conserved F or W. Fields, in order: clone size, D gene, J gene, CDR3 length, V gene, CDR3 protein, CDR3 DNA. D genes are given only for firm matches. Clone sizes are given selectively: once, few, many, or a class where the clone is expanded.

>-|-|TRBJ2-5|15|TRBV4-3
CASSQEGGFQETQYF
TGCGCCAGCAGCCAAGAAGGAGGGTTCCAAGAGACCCAGTACTTC
>-|TRBD2|TRBJ2-1|13|TRBV29-1
CSSRGAGGREQFF
TGCAGCTCCCGGGGAGCGGGGGGGCGTGAGCAGTTCTTC
>-|-|TRBJ2-7|11|TRBV29-1
CSATENYEQYF
TGCAGCGCGACAGAGAACTACGAGCAGTACTTC
>-|-|TRBJ1-6|12|TRBV6-1
CASSMERSPLHF
TGTGCCAGCAGTATGGAGAGGTCACCCCTCCACTTT
>-|-|TRBJ1-4|17|TRBV11-2
CASSFPRSQATNEKLFF
TGTGCCAGCAGCTTCCCGCGAAGTCAGGCAACTAATGAAAAACTGTTTTTT
>-|-|TRBJ1-5|13|TRBV30
CAWRTHSNQPQHF
TGTGCCTGGAGGACCCATAGCAATCAGCCCCAACATTTT
>-|TRBD2|TRBJ2-5|15|TRBV2
CASRVLAGGGETQYF
TGTGCCAGCAGGGTACTAGCGGGGGGAGGAGAGACCCAGTACTTC
>-|TRBD1|TRBJ2-5|16|TRBV5-1
CASSSATGGYQETQYF
TGCGCCAGCAGCTCTGCGACAGGGGGGTACCAAGAGACCCAGTACTTC
>few|-|TRBJ1-5|15|TRBV27
CASSLQGTKNQPQHF
TGTGCCAGCAGTTTACAGGGGACTAAAAATCAGCCCCAGCATTTT
>-|TRBD2|TRBJ2-2|19|TRBV5-1
CASTPSPGRGGRVTGELFF
TGCGCCAGCACCCCCAGTCCGGGGCGGGGGGGCCGCGTCACCGGGGAGCTGTTTTTT
>-|TRBD2|TRBJ2-7|15|TRBV7-9
CASSSPIAGGYEQYF
TGTGCCAGCAGCTCCCCGATAGCGGGGGGTTACGAGCAGTACTTC
>-|-|TRBJ1-6|15|TRBV28
CASRPGHPYNSPLHF
TGTGCCAGCAGACCGGGACACCCTTATAATTCACCCCTCCACTTT
>-|-|TRBJ1-5|15|TRBV9
CASSENGGRDQPQHF
TGTGCCAGCAGCGAGAACGGGGGTCGGGATCAGCCCCAGCATTTT
>-|TRBD2|TRBJ2-5|16|TRBV5-5
CASSSRGGGAGETQYF
TGTGCCAGCAGCTCGAGGGGCGGGGGGGCCGGGGAGACCCAGTACTTC
>-|-|TRBJ1-4|13|TRBV7-9
CASSLGGGDQLFF
TGTGCCAGCAGCTTAGGGGGAGGGGACCAACTGTTTTTT
>-|-|TRBJ2-7|15|TRBV27
CASSPGERASYEQYF
TGTGCCAGCAGCCCCGGGGAGCGGGCCTCCTACGAGCAGTACTTC
>-|TRBD2|TRBJ2-2|16|TRBV27
CASTPRGTTYTGELFF
TGTGCCAGCACCCCTCGGGGGACTACATACACCGGGGAGCTGTTTTTT
>-|TRBD1|TRBJ2-1|14|TRBV28
CASTPGQVSNEQFF
TGTGCCAGCACACCGGGACAGGTCTCCAATGAGCAGTTCTTC
>-|-|TRBJ1-2|14|TRBV4-1
CASSQVGGNYGYTF
TGCGCCAGCAGCCAAGTAGGAGGGAACTATGGCTACACCTTC
>once|-|TRBJ2-3|18|TRBV7-7
CASSSTPFGQGGTDTQYF
TGTGCTAGCAGCTCCACGCCGTTCGGACAGGGAGGGACAGATACGCAGTATTTT
>-|-|TRBJ1-5|15|TRBV7-8
CASSLVQNRNQPQHF
TGTGCCAGCAGCTTAGTCCAGAACAGGAATCAGCCCCAGCATTTT
>-|-|TRBJ1-4|17|TRBV6-1
CASSEDRFGPTNEKLFF
TGTGCCAGCAGTGAGGACAGATTCGGTCCAACTAATGAAAAACTGTTTTTT
>few|-|TRBJ2-1|18|TRBV7-3
CASSPGPSSARSYNEQFF
TGTGCCAGCAGCCCCGGACCCTCTAGCGCCCGCTCCTACAATGAGCAGTTCTTC
>-|-|TRBJ2-3|12|TRBV27
CASSPQAGTQYF
TGTGCCAGCAGTCCGCAGGCGGGTACGCAGTATTTT
>-|-|TRBJ1-6|15|TRBV5-1
CASSLGQGSNSPLHF
TGCGCCAGCAGCTTGGGGCAGGGCAGCAATTCACCCCTCCACTTT
>-|TRBD1|TRBJ2-7|15|TRBV5-6
CASSLGVGTGYEQYF
TGTGCCAGCAGCTTGGGGGTCGGGACAGGATACGAGCAGTACTTC
>-|-|TRBJ2-5|14|TRBV7-2
CASSLNGGQETQYF
TGTGCCAGCAGCTTAAACGGGGGACAAGAGACCCAGTACTTC
>-|-|TRBJ1-1|13|TRBV7-6
CASSLGSDTEAFF
TGTGCCAGCAGCTTAGGTTCCGACACTGAAGCTTTCTTT